The 3 T cell receptor beta chains in this list originate from one sample, sequenced in a study of blood T cell repertoires in COVID-19. Some clones are missing from TCRdb's copy, which holds only in-frame ones; the method was immunoSEQ multiplex PCR. The repertoire holds more than 65,000 clones, with approximately 88% as singletons. The sample taken for sequencing was peripheral blood. The receptors were sampled from a woman aged 80 or older with active or convalescent COVID-19.

The V call is TRBV7-8, the J call TRBJ1-6; unclear D gene. Trimming left V 5 bases short and J 10 bases short, with 15 bases between. Germline assignment: CDR1 SGHVS and CDR2 FQNEAQ. This CDR3 spans 14 amino acids. The CDR3 nucleotides are TGTGCCAGCAGCCCTACCTCGGGTTCCTCACCCCTCCACTTT. Translating gives CASSPTSGSSPLHF.

About this clone: The junction departs from germline at one end; a sequencing error may be responsible. V usage is TRBV7-7 and J usage is TRBJ2-1; D might be TRBD2 (5 bases). This CDR3 region has 13 residues. Germline assignment: CDR1 SSHAT and CDR2 FNYEAQ (reference sequence). CDR3: CASSLDLANEQFF. The CDR3 DNA reads as TGTGCTAGCAGCTTAGACCTAGCAAATGAGCAGTTCTTC.

The chain is built from TRBV10-3 and TRBJ2-6; D gene ambiguous. The CDR3 extends over 16 amino acids. CDR1 and CDR2 from the germline V gene are ENHRY and SYGVKD. V dropped 2 bases and J dropped 0 bases, with 8 bases sitting between them. CDR3 in DNA: TGTGCCATCAGTGAGCCACAGATCTCTGGGGCCAACGTCCTGACTTTC. This translates into CAISEPQISGANVLTF.